This T cell receptor (beta chain) was obtained from a study of OX40 agonist ivuxolimab in advanced cancers. Points from the study as a whole: Average numbers of expanded clones were greater in CD8+ T cells than in CD4+.

As regards this clone: As yet, its antigen is unknown.

Profiled with immunoSEQ multiplex PCR; TCRdb holds only in-frame clones, not every one. The sample includes roughly 66,000 clones, around 83% seen only once; the top ten take under 2.5%. This TCR was sampled from an adult with an advanced solid tumor such as melanoma, head and neck, liver or kidney cancer. Specimen: CD4+ or CD8+ T cells sorted from blood, collected in a trial of the OX40 agonist ivuxolimab.

CDR3 residues: CASSLKTSGYEQYF. CDR3 sequence (DNA): TGTGCCAGCAGCTTAAAAACTAGCGGTTACGAGCAGTACTTC. This rearrangement joins TRBV7-8 to TRBJ2-7; 8 bases are shared with TRBD2. The junction had 4 bases not matched to a gene; V was cut back by 2 bases and J by 4 bases. CDR3 length equals 14 residues. Germline assignment: CDR1 SGHVS and CDR2 FQNEAQ.